The TCR beta chain under discussion was sequenced for a study of shared T cell receptors in the human thymus. V was cut by 3 bases and J by 1 base, with 25 bases left in between. CDR3 length equals 21 residues. The germline V gene has CDR1 MGHRA and CDR2 YSYEKL. The protocol was immunoSEQ multiplex PCR, while the TCRdb copy is restricted to in-frame clones and leaves out a portion. The sample comprises more than 550,000 clones, approximately 85% of which are singletons, and under 0.012% rests with the top ten. Separately, the same data were catalogued under a study of human thymus T cells. From that second work: Corrective heart surgery yielded the resections from which the thymus tissue came. Thymic and blood repertoires seemed to favor certain V and J genes. Related studies noted strongly shared thymic repertoires across unrelated people.

Sequenced sample: thymocytes. This TCR was sampled from a girl younger than two with a congenital heart defect. This chain connects TRBV4-1 to TRBJ1-6; a weak D match, TRBD1 (6 bases). The CDR3 sequence is CASSQTTGPRLRGSYNSPLHF. The CDR3 coding sequence is TGCGCCAGCAGCCAGACCACTGGTCCCCGTTTGAGGGGGTCCTATAATTCACCCCTCCACTTT.